Below, 21 T cell receptor beta chains from the same sample are listed, as sequenced in a study of cytomegalovirus exposure and HLA in healthy donors. PCR used 60 Vbeta primers and 13 Jbeta primers. Generated by immunoSEQ multiplex PCR, the TCRdb table keeps only in-frame clones and is missing some. The sample holds 150,000 to 200,000 clones, nearly 80% seen once. Sequencing used PBMCs. Receptors were obtained from a woman aged 40 to 50 in good health and CMV-seronegative.

This clone was detected only a few times. The V and J genes are TRBV2 and TRBJ1-1; 9 bases map to TRBD1. Germline V gene lookup returns CDR1 SNHLY and CDR2 FYNNEI. There are 12 residues in the CDR3. The trim removed 4 bases at V and 10 bases at J, leaving 4 bases unmatched. CDR3 in amino acids: CASSVQGASAFF. CDR3 sequence (DNA): TGTGCCAGCAGTGTACAGGGGGCTTCAGCTTTCTTT.

This clone has a single count. This chain joins TRBV6-1 and TRBJ1-5; weak D call: TRBD1 (6 bases). The V end was cut by 4 bases, the J end by 7 bases, with 14 bases between. Looked up from germline, CDR1 is MNHNS and CDR2 is SASEGT. The CDR3 has 14 residues. The CDR3 region has the DNA TGTGCCAGCAGTGGGGCAGGGGTGAGCCAGCCCCAGCATTTT. This codes for CASSGAGVSQPQHF.

A few counts support this clone. The same CDR3 also results from other DNA sequences found in this sample. This chain uses TRBV4-1 with TRBJ1-1; D might be TRBD1 (5 bases). V was clipped by 2 bases and J by 8 bases, with 12 bases between them. Germline values: CDR1 MGHRA, CDR2 YSYEKL. The CDR3 has 13 amino acids. The CDR3 DNA follows: TGCGCCAGCAGCCAACCTGGCGGACAAGAAGCTTTCTTT. Protein sequence: CASSQPGGQEAFF.

This clone was observed a handful of times. This chain connects TRBV5-4 to TRBJ2-5; the match to TRBD2 covers 14 bases. V lost 5 bases to trimming and J lost 3 bases; unmatched junction nucleotides: 6. The CDR3 has 16 amino acids. Germline CDR1 and CDR2: SGHNT and YYREEE (reference sequence). The CDR3 nucleotides read TGTGCCAGCAGTCACCGACTAGCGGGGGGGAAAGAGACCCAGTACTTC. Translating it yields CASSHRLAGGKETQYF.

This rearrangement joins TRBV5-1 to TRBJ2-5, with TRBD1 identical over 8 bases. V dropped 1 base and J dropped 5; count of bases not matched to a gene: 1. CDR3 length equals 13 residues. Looked up from germline, CDR1 is SGHRS and CDR2 is YFSETQ. CDR3 bases: TGCGCCAGCAGCTTGCAGGGGGCCGAGACCCAGTACTTC. Translated, it gives CASSLQGAETQYF. The variable domain in full, completed from reference TRBV5-1 and TRBJ2-5, reads KAGVTQTPRYLIKTRGQQVTLSCSPISGHRSVSWYQQTPGQGLQFLFEYFSETQRNKGNFPGRFSGRQFSNSRSEMNVSTLELGDSALYLCASSLQGAETQYFGPGTRLLVL.

The sample holds a few counts of this clone. The V and J genes are TRBV6-5 and TRBJ1-6; no reliable D call. The CDR3 sequence is 13 residues long. V lost 6 bases and J 10 bases, leaving 13 bases between the germline ends. CDR1 is MNHEY, CDR2 SVGAGI, per germline. The CDR3 DNA follows: TGTGCCAGCAGCCGGGAGTTTAACTCACCCCTCCACTTT. Translation: CASSREFNSPLHF.

The chain is built from TRBV15 and TRBJ1-2; 7 bases match TRBD1. J gave up 4 bases and V 3 bases, and 11 bases lay outside the gene matches. CDR3 length: 16 residues. Germline V gene data show CDR1 as LNHNV and CDR2 as YYDKDF (reference sequence). Here the CDR3 DNA reads TGTGCCACCAGCAGTCAACCCAGGGGGTGGATCTATGGCTACACCTTC. It codes for CATSSQPRGWIYGYTF.

This chain uses TRBV7-2 with TRBJ2-1; tentative D call: TRBD2 (6 bases). Germline CDR1 reads SGHTA; CDR2 reads FQGNSA. This CDR3 is 14 amino acids long. Trimming took off 5 bases at V and 4 bases at J, with 12 bases between the two ends. The CDR3 loop is CASSPGGVYNEQFF. DNA for the CDR3: TGTGCCAGCAGCCCTGGCGGGGTATACAATGAGCAGTTCTTC. The full variable domain, rest sourced from reference TRBV7-2 and TRBJ2-1, is GAGVSQSPSNKVTEKGKDVELRCDPISGHTALYWYRQSLGQGLEFLIYFQGNSAPDKSGLPSDRFSAERTGGSVSTLTIQRTQQEDSAVYLCASSPGGVYNEQFFGPGTRLTVL.

The rearrangement links TRBV7-2 to TRBJ2-5, with TRBD1 matching over 8 bases. The CDR3 runs 15 residues. V was clipped by 3 bases and J by 5 bases; unmatched bases: 8. Germline V gives CDR1 SGHTA, CDR2 FQGNSA. The CDR3 loop is CASSLPGQGRETQYF. Here the CDR3 DNA reads TGTGCCAGCAGCTTGCCCGGACAGGGCCGGGAGACCCAGTACTTC.

The chain has TRBV5-1 and TRBJ2-1; D uncertain. This CDR3 is built from 15 residues. The V gene's germline CDR1 is SGHRS and CDR2 YFSETQ. Trimming left V 2 bases short and J 0 bases short, with 9 bases between. This CDR3 reads CASSFGASSYNEQFF. In DNA, the CDR3 is TGCGCCAGCAGCTTCGGAGCGAGCTCCTACAATGAGCAGTTCTTC.

CDR3 amino acids: CASSTGQGNQPQHF. DNA of the CDR3: TGTGCCAGCTCTACAGGACAGGGCAATCAGCCCCAGCATTTT. The rearrangement links TRBV18 to TRBJ1-5, with 7 bases that match TRBD1. Germline CDR1 reads KGHSH; CDR2 reads LQKENI. V dropped 6 bases and J dropped 2; count of bases not matched to a gene: 4. The CDR3 spans 14 residues.

The chain links TRBV18 to TRBJ2-3; TRBD2 matches 8 bases. In germline, CDR1 is KGHSH, CDR2 LQKENI. The CDR3 covers 14 residues. The V segment lost 5 bases and the J segment 6 bases; nucleotides outside the gene matches: 7. CDR3: CASSSGGPPDTQYF. The CDR3 bases are TGTGCCAGCTCATCGGGGGGGCCGCCGGATACGCAGTATTTT.

This clone was detected once. The chain combines TRBV29-1 with TRBJ2-1; D perhaps matches TRBD1 (6 bases). The CDR3 loop spans 13 amino acids. Trimming pared 8 bases from V and 2 bases from J, leaving 13 bases between. Per the germline V gene, CDR1 is SQVTM and CDR2 is ANQGSEA. CDR3 DNA sequence: TGCAGCTTACAACAGGGAGCCTACAATGAGCAGTTCTTC. It encodes CSLQQGAYNEQFF.

The gene calls are TRBV7-8 and TRBJ2-5, with 7 positions matching TRBD2. This CDR3 has 17 amino acids. Germline V gene data show CDR1 as SGHVS and CDR2 as FQNEAQ. The J segment lost 0 bases and the V segment lost 0 bases, leaving 7 bases of the junction unmatched. CDR3 loop: CASSLALSGVHQETQYF. In DNA, the CDR3 is TGTGCCAGCAGCTTAGCGCTCAGCGGGGTACACCAAGAGACCCAGTACTTC.

This clone was counted once. This sequence joins TRBV7-2 and TRBJ2-3, with D unresolved. This CDR3 comprises 12 residues. Trimming pared 4 bases from V and 4 bases from J, leaving 6 bases between. Germline CDR1 is SGHTA and CDR2 is FQGNSA. The CDR3 nucleotides read TGTGCCAGCAGCTCTTTTTCAGATACGCAGTATTTT. As protein: CASSSFSDTQYF.

The chain has TRBV6-1 and TRBJ1-1; 8 bases fit TRBD1. The CDR3 runs to 14 residues. Germline CDR1 and CDR2: MNHNS and SASEGT. The ends lost 1 base at V and 4 bases at J; junction bases unmatched: 2. CDR3: CASSEDRGVTEAFF. The CDR3 bases are TGTGCCAGCAGTGAAGACAGGGGGGTCACTGAAGCTTTCTTT.

In this sample, this clone turned up a few times. V and J are TRBV6-5 and TRBJ1-1; D is undetermined. V was trimmed by 6 bases and J by 0 bases, leaving 5 bases between them. Germline V CDR1 and CDR2: MNHEY, SVGAGI. The CDR3 length is 12 residues. CDR3 coding DNA: TGTGCCAGCAGGTCGGTGAACACTGAAGCTTTCTTT. Translated, it gives CASRSVNTEAFF.

The CDR3 DNA reads as TGTGCCAGCAGCGGAGACAGGATGAACACTGAAGCTTTCTTT. Translated, it gives CASSGDRMNTEAFF. The rearrangement uses TRBV2 and TRBJ1-1; possibly TRBD1 for D (6 bases). With 6 bases removed from V and 0 bases from J, the gap between germline ends came to 11 bases. Germline-derived CDR1 and CDR2 are SNHLY and FYNNEI. There are 14 residues in the CDR3. The full variable domain, in which reference TRBV2 and TRBJ1-1 provide the parts outside the CDR3, is EPEVTQTPSHQVTQMGQEVILRCVPISNHLYFYWYRQILGQKVEFLVSFYNNEISEKSEIFDDQFSVERPDGSNFTLKIRSTKLEDSAMYFCASSGDRMNTEAFFGQGTRLTVV.

This clone was recorded a few times. The J gene is TRBJ1-4, the V gene TRBV28; TRBD1 matches 7 bases. Germline V CDR1 and CDR2: MDHEN, SYDVKM. Trimming cost V 5 bases and J 6 bases; bases outside gene matches: 6. The CDR3 runs to 14 residues. The DNA for the CDR3 is TGTGCCAGCAGTCAAGGGACAGTTTATGAAAAACTGTTTTTT. Residues: CASSQGTVYEKLFF.

The genes are TRBV18 and TRBJ1-1; 8 bases line up with TRBD1. J was trimmed by 4 bases and V by 5 bases; bases with no gene match: 6. The germline CDR1 and CDR2 sequences are KGHSH and LQKENI. This CDR3 region has 14 residues. The CDR3 nucleotides read TGTGCCAGCTCATCGGACAGGGAGGGCACTGAAGCTTTCTTT. Translating it yields CASSSDREGTEAFF.

The sample holds one count of this clone. The rearrangement joins TRBV5-1 to TRBJ2-1, with 12 positions matching TRBD2. Germline CDR1 and CDR2: SGHRS and YFSETQ. J lost 10 bases, V lost 4 bases, and 9 bases had no gene match. This CDR3 region has 15 residues. The CDR3 here is CASSKLAGGPSEQFF. The CDR3 nucleotides read TGCGCCAGCAGCAAACTAGCGGGGGGCCCGTCAGAGCAGTTCTTC.